The rows below give T cell receptor beta chains drawn from one sample of a study of control samples from healthy donors and cancer patients. Using immunoSEQ multiplex PCR, the repertoire was profiled, and TCRdb retains in-frame clones only, with some absent. The data show roughly 100,000 clones, with around 82% seen just once and around 13% held by the top ten. The sample taken for sequencing was blood. The receptors stem from a woman between 45 and 60 years old in good health. CDR3s include the opening cysteine and the closing phenylalanine or tryptophan. Each record gives: clone size, J gene, D gene, V gene, CDR3 DNA, CDR3 protein. D genes are given only for firm matches. A clone size is listed for some rows: how often the clone was seen (once, few, many), or a class if it is expanded.

. | TRBJ2-7 | . | TRBV7-3 | TGTGCCAGCAGCCCTGGGAGTACCTACGAGCAGTACTTC | CASSPGSTYEQYF
. | TRBJ2-7 | TRBD1 | TRBV15 | TGTGCCACCAGCACCGGGACAGCCAGCTCCTACGAGCAGTACTTC | CATSTGTASSYEQYF
once | TRBJ1-1 | . | TRBV11-2 | TGTGCCAGCAGCTTAGAACGAGGTACTGAAGCTTTCTTT | CASSLERGTEAFF
. | TRBJ1-3 | . | TRBV28 | TGTGCCAGCTACCCCCTACAGGGTTCTGGAAACACCATATATTTT | CASYPLQGSGNTIYF
. | TRBJ2-1 | . | TRBV12-5 | TGTGCTAGTGGTTTGGTAGGGGGGAGATGGGACAATGAGCAGTTCTTC | CASGLVGGRWDNEQFF
. | TRBJ1-1 | . | TRBV5-1 | TGCGCCAGCAGCCTCGTAGGGATGAACACTGAAGCTTTCTTT | CASSLVGMNTEAFF
. | TRBJ2-7 | . | TRBV28 | TGTGCCAGCAGTTCCGGGGGCCCCTCCTACGAGCAGTACTTC | CASSSGGPSYEQYF
. | TRBJ2-7 | . | TRBV4-2 | TGTGCCAGCAGCCCAGGACCCCCATTCTACGAGCAGTACTTC | CASSPGPPFYEQYF
. | TRBJ2-7 | . | TRBV29-1 | TGCAGCGTTGATATCGGAACCTACGAGCAGTACTTC | CSVDIGTYEQYF
. | TRBJ1-5 | . | TRBV6-5 | TGTGCCAGCAGGAGTCGAGGACAGCCCAATCAGCCCCAGCATTTT | CASRSRGQPNQPQHF
. | TRBJ2-1 | TRBD2 | TRBV4-3 | TGCGCCAGCAGCCAAGATGGGGGGGTCGATGAGCAGTTCTTC | CASSQDGGVDEQFF
. | TRBJ2-3 | TRBD2 | TRBV5-1 | TGCGCCAGCAGTTCCGGGACTAGCGGGTGGACAGATACGCAGTATTTT | CASSSGTSGWTDTQYF
. | TRBJ1-6 | . | TRBV14 | TGTGCCAGCAGCCAAGGCAACTTGGAACGGTGGAATTCACCCCTCCACTTT | CASSQGNLERWNSPLHF
. | TRBJ2-1 | TRBD2 | TRBV6-5 | TGTGCCAGCAGTACCGGGGGGGCGCCGGGGAATGAGCAGTTCTTC | CASSTGGAPGNEQFF
once | TRBJ1-3 | . | TRBV19 | TGTGCCAGTAGTGTCGCGGCGGGTGGAAACACCATATATTTT | CASSVAAGGNTIYF
. | TRBJ1-2 | . | TRBV19 | TGTGCCAGTAGTATAGGCGTTGGACTAGAGGGGGGCTACACCTTC | CASSIGVGLEGGYTF
once | TRBJ2-1 | . | TRBV12-5 | TGTGCTAGTGGTTTTAATGACAGCTCCCATACCTCCTACAATGAGCAGTTCTTC | CASGFNDSSHTSYNEQFF
. | TRBJ2-1 | . | TRBV7-9 | TGTGCCAGCAGCTTGGAAGCGGGTGAACAGTTCTTC | CASSLEAGEQFF
. | TRBJ2-7 | TRBD2 | TRBV11-2 | TGTGCCAGCAGCTATAGCGGGAGTTCCTACGAGCAGTACTTC | CASSYSGSSYEQYF
. | TRBJ1-5 | . | TRBV6-6 | TGTGCCACCGATTGGGGGTTACTCAATCAGCCCCAGCATTTT | CATDWGLLNQPQHF
. | TRBJ1-4 | . | TRBV10-2 | TGCGCCAGCAGCGCCGCACGGATTAATGAAAAACTGTTTTTT | CASSAARINEKLFF
. | TRBJ2-7 | . | TRBV5-5 | TGTGCCAGCAGCCTGGCTACGCCCCGGGGCCTCGAGCAGTACTTC | CASSLATPRGLEQYF